Here is one T cell receptor beta chain with its context. Its antigen is still unknown. The sample is drawn from a study of T cells expressing NK-cell markers. Overall study: Sequencing covered eight donors, seven HCMV-seropositive and one seronegative. The study's findings and limits: Dominant NKG2C+ clonotypes made up about 1.0-7.5% of CD8+ T cells in roughly six donors. A handful of donors showed these clonotypes also leading the CD3+CD56-NKG2C+ fraction.

Following a re-call of the 5' RACE reads, TCRdb has one entry per CDR3 protein and lacks DNA. This repertoire includes approximately 380,000 distinct CDR3 sequences. The germline gives CDR1 MRHNA, CDR2 SNTAGT. This CDR3 has 13 residues. The sequence derives from a man aged 18 to 69 in good health. The chain employs TRBV6-4 and TRBJ2-1. The sample comprised blood T cells: a sorted CD56 or NKG2C T cell subset, CD4+ or CD8+ T cells, or bulk PBMC T cells (not recorded which). The CDR3 protein is CASSDSFQREQFF.